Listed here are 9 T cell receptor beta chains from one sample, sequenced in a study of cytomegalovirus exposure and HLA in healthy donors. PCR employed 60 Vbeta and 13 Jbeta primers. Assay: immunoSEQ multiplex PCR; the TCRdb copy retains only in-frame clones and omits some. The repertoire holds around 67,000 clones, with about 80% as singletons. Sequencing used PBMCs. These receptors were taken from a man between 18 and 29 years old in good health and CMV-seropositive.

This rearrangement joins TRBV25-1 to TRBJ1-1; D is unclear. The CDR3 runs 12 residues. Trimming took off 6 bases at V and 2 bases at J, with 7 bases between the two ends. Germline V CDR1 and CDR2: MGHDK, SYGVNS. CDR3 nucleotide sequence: TGTGCCAGCAGACCAGGAAACACTGAAGCTTTCTTT. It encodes CASRPGNTEAFF.

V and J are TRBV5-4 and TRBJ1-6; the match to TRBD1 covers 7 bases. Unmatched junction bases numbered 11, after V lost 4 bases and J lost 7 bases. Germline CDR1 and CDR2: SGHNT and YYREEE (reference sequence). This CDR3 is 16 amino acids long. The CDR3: CASSRQGLRLNSPLHF. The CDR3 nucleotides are TGTGCCAGCAGCCGACAGGGTCTGAGGTTAAATTCACCCCTCCACTTT.

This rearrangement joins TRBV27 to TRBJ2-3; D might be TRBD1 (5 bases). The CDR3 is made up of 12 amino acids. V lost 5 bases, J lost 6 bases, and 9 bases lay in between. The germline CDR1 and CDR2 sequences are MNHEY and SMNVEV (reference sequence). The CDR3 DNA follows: TGTGCCAGCAGTCCCAGGGTGGATACGCAGTATTTT. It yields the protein CASSPRVDTQYF.

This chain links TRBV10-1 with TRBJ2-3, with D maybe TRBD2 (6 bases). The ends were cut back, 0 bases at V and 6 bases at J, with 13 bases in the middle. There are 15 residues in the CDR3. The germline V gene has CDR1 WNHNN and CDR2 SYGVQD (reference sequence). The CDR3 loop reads CASSESQPGRDTQYF. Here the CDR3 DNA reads TGCGCCAGCAGTGAGTCCCAGCCGGGGAGGGATACGCAGTATTTT.

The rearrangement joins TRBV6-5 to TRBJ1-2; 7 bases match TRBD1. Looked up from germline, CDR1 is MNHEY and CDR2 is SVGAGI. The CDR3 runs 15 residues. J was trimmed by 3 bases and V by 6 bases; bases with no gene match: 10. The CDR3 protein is CASRGGGSFDYGYTF. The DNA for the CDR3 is TGTGCCAGCAGAGGGGGCGGGTCATTCGACTATGGCTACACCTTC.

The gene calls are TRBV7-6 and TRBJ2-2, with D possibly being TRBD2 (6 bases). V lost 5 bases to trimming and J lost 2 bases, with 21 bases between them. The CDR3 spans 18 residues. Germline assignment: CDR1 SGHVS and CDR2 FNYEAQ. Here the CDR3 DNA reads TGTGCCAGCAGCCCCGCCTGGGAGGCTAGCGAAAACACCGGGGAGCTGTTTTTT. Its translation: CASSPAWEASENTGELFF.

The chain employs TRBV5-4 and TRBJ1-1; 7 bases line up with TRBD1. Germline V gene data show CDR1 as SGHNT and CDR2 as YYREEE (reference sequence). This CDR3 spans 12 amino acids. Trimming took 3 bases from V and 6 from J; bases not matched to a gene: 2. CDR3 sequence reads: CASSYDRAEAFF. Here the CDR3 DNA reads TGTGCCAGCAGCTACGACAGGGCTGAAGCTTTCTTT.

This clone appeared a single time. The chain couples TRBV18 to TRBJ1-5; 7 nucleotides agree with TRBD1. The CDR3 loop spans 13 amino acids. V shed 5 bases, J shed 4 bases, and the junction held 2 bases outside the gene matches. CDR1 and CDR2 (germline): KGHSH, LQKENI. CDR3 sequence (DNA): TGTGCCAGCTCAATGGGACAGAATCAGCCCCAGCATTTT. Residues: CASSMGQNQPQHF. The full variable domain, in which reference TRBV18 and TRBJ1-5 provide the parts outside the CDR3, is NAGVMQNPRHLVRRRGQEARLRCSPMKGHSHVYWYRQLPEEGLKFMVYLQKENIIDESGMPKERFSAEFPKEGPSILRIQQVVRGDSAAYFCASSMGQNQPQHFGDGTRLSIL.

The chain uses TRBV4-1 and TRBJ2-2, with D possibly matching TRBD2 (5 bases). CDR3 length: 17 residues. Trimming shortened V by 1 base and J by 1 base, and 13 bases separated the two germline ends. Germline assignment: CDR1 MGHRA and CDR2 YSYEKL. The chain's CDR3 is CASSQGSPGWNTGELFF. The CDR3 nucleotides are TGCGCCAGCAGCCAAGGTAGTCCGGGGTGGAACACCGGGGAGCTGTTTTTT.